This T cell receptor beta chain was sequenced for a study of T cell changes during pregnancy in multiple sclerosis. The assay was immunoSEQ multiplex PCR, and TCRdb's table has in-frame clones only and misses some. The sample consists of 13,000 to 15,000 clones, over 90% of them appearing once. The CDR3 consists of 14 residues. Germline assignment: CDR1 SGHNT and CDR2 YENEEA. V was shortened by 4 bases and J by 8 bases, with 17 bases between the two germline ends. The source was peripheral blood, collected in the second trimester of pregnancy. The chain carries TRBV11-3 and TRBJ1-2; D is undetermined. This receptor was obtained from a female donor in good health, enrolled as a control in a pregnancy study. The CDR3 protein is CASSSMLEGSGYTF. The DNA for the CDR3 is TGTGCCAGCAGCTCAATGCTGGAGGGTTCGGGCTACACCTTC.